This T cell receptor (beta chain) was recorded in a study of CD8+ T cells in alopecia areata. In the study overall: Each of the treated patients was given oral tofacitinib, 5 to 10 mg twice daily, for moderate-to-severe alopecia areata.

Sequencing templates came from extracted RNA that was reverse transcribed into cDNA. Here immunoSEQ multiplex PCR was the method, and the copy in TCRdb shows in-frame clones only, minus some. The table records about 180,000 clones, almost 65% of them present only once. The V end lost 2 bases, the J end lost 3 bases, and 14 bases lay between the germline ends. Germline CDR1 and CDR2: MGHDK and SYGVNS. There are 15 residues in the CDR3. Lesional scalp punch biopsies and peripheral blood were collected from alopecia areata patients. Sorting of CD4+ and CD8+ T cells was performed on PBMCs. Sequenced here: CD4+ T cells sorted from blood, sampled at week 0. The TCR was taken from a human donor with alopecia areata. V and J are TRBV25-1 and TRBJ2-7; D call uncertain. CDR3 in amino acids: CASSEAEKPVYEQYF. The CDR3 bases are TGTGCCAGCAGTGAAGCCGAGAAACCCGTCTACGAGCAGTACTTC.